The clone carrying this TCR beta chain was counted once. These data originate in a study of cytomegalovirus exposure and HLA in healthy donors. With 60 Vbeta and 13 Jbeta primers, the PCR was carried out. Assay used: immunoSEQ multiplex PCR; TCRdb lists only in-frame clones, some missing. The sample records tens of thousands of clones, about 72% being singletons. The sequence derives from a man aged 25 to 40 in good health and CMV-seronegative. The source material was PBMCs.

The CDR3 DNA is TGCGCCAGCAGCTTGGCCGGGCTGCGGGACAGGGCCCACGAGCAGTACTTC. This gives the protein CASSLAGLRDRAHEQYF. The V and J genes are TRBV5-1 and TRBJ2-7; 9 nucleotides line up with TRBD1. V gave up 0 bases and J gave up 5 bases; unmatched junction bases: 12. Looked up from germline, CDR1 is SGHRS and CDR2 is YFSETQ. This CDR3 is 17 amino acids long.